The entry below describes one TCR beta chain. The specificity of this receptor is unknown. No base quality values were provided; no much bigger clone lies one nucleotide off. This sample was included in a study of OX40 agonist ivuxolimab in advanced cancers. Background for the entire study: Ivuxolimab was an agonistic, fully human IgG2 monoclonal antibody directed against OX40 (CD134), a costimulatory receptor. Intravenous ivuxolimab was administered to patients every 2 weeks at six dose levels: 0.01, 0.1, 0.3, 1.5, 3 and 10 mg/kg. Of the roughly 51 patients in dose escalation, approximately 20 had hepatocellular carcinoma, approximately 15 had melanoma, 9 had renal cell carcinoma and 9 had head and neck cancer. In the dose-escalation cohort, 70% to 90% of patients were male, and the mean age was around 60 years with a range of roughly 23 to 79. Prior anti-PD-1, anti-PD-L1 or anti-CTLA-4 therapy was permitted, and approximately 39% of dose-escalation patients had received checkpoint inhibitors. Partial responses were achieved by three dose-escalation patients, of whom one had hepatocellular carcinoma and two had cutaneous melanoma. The purpose of peripheral TCRbeta sequencing was to test whether ivuxolimab changed TCR sequence diversity and led to clonal T-cell expansion. The monotherapy dose-escalation portion (N ≈ 50 patients) of the phase I ivuxolimab trial is reported in the paper.

Genomic DNA was isolated from the sorted cells so that the TCRbeta CDR3 region could be sequenced. TCRbeta CDR3 regions were sequenced using the immunoSEQ Assay. TCRdb's version of the immuneACCESS table is confined to in-frame rearrangements and falls short of the full clone set. An unresolved V gene accounts for under half of the shortfall where checked; the remainder is of unknown origin. This sample is represented by tens of thousands of clones; approximately 85% of them were singletons. The leading ten clones occupy less than 2.5% of the sample. The trial excluded patients who had a history of autoimmune disease or who were on systemic immunosuppression. In every dose cohort, peripheral blood was drawn for TCR sequencing at baseline, cycle 4 day 1, and cycle 7 day 1. The samples were drawn from a first-in-human, open-label, multicenter phase I dose-escalation trial of ivuxolimab. Adults with locally advanced or metastatic head and neck squamous cell, hepatocellular, melanoma or renal cell carcinoma were enrolled in the trial. CD4+ and CD8+ T cells were sorted separately from peripheral blood before TCR sequencing.

The CDR3 measures 16 amino acids from cysteine to phenylalanine. Only CDR3 DNA is held: 48 bases, read in frame from base 1. The junction shows trimming of 3 bases on V and 2 bases on J, plus 15 bases between the germline ends. From the germline V gene, CDR1 is SGHDT and CDR2 is YYEEEE. The study at large found these results: The antigen specificity of the peripheral T cells that underwent clonal expansion was not determined. Partial responders in the 0.1-3.0 mg/kg groups had among the lowest normalized peripheral clonal expansion, especially among CD8+ T cells. Low levels of normalized T-cell clonal expansion were also seen in some patients who did not respond. At doses from 0.1 to 3.0 mg/kg, clonal expansion was seen in both CD4+ and CD8+ blood T cells between baseline and week 6. After ivuxolimab, more expanded clones were found on average in CD8+ T cells than in CD4+ T cells.

The specimen comprised CD4+ or CD8+ T cells sorted from blood, sampled in a trial of the OX40 agonist ivuxolimab. The V gene is TRBV5-6 and the J gene is TRBJ1-5, and the D gene may be TRBD1, 6 bases matching. The receptor was isolated from an adult with an advanced solid tumor such as melanoma, head and neck, liver or kidney cancer. The nucleotides read TGTGCCAGCAGCTCAAACAGGGTAGGAGGCAATCAGCCCCAGCATTTT. It translates as CASSSNRVGGNQPQHF. The entire variable domain, with the stretches around the CDR3 drawn from the reference TRBV5-6 and TRBJ1-5 proteins, is DAGVTQSPTHLIKTRGQQVTLRCSPKSGHDTVSWYQQALGQGPQFIFQYYEEEERQRGNFPDRFSGHQFPNYSSELNVNALLLGDSALYLCASSSNRVGGNQPQHFGDGTRLSIL.